These 8 T cell receptor beta chains originate from one sample sequenced in a study of CD8 T cells in ankylosing spondylitis. TCRdb independently ran MiXCR on the 5' RACE reads; one entry per CDR3 protein. This sample has approximately 60,000 distinct CDR3 sequences, with 6.2% found just once. What was sequenced was synovial fluid, either unsorted or a sorted T cell fraction (not recorded which). The source of these receptors is a male donor with ankylosing spondylitis.

This clonotype was observed at least ten times. V and J are TRBV29-1 and TRBJ2-5; the match to TRBD2 covers 7 bases. CDR1 is SQVTM and CDR2 is ANQGSEA in the germline V gene. The CDR3 length is 13 residues. V gave up 4 bases and J gave up 2 bases; unmatched junction bases: 4. The CDR3, as DNA: TGCAGCGTTGTTTTAGCGGGTCAAGAGACCCAGTACTTC. This sequence encodes CSVVLAGQETQYF.

Many counts were recorded for this clonotype. The V and J genes are TRBV20-1 and TRBJ2-1; TRBD1 aligns across 9 bases. V was pared by 3 bases and J by 5 bases, with 14 bases of the junction left unmatched. Germline CDR1 reads DFQATT; CDR2 reads SNEGSKA (reference sequence). CDR3 length: 17 amino acids. CDR3 protein: CSASFPERQGGDNEQFF. Written as DNA, the CDR3 is TGCAGTGCTAGTTTCCCGGAAAGACAGGGGGGGGACAATGAGCAGTTCTTC.

This clonotype was counted ten times or more. The gene calls are TRBV5-1 and TRBJ2-1; the D is unclear. Per the germline V gene, CDR1 is SGHRS and CDR2 is YFSETQ. V lost 1 base and J lost 5, with 19 bases in between. CDR3 size: 17 residues. CDR3 DNA: TGCGCCAGCAGCTTGCATTTCGGAGCATCGGGTCACAATGAGCAGTTCTTC. This gives the protein CASSLHFGASGHNEQFF.

This clonotype was found many times. The V and J genes are TRBV13 and TRBJ2-2, with D perhaps matching TRBD2 (6 bases). CDR1 PRHDT and CDR2 FYEKMQ come from the germline V gene (reference sequence). V was trimmed by 8 bases and J by 0 bases, leaving 31 bases between them. The CDR3 sequence is 21 residues long. CDR3 region: CASREAGLQVQPPANTGELFF. In DNA form, the CDR3 reads TGTGCCAGCCGCGAGGCAGGACTACAGGTTCAACCCCCCGCGAACACCGGGGAGCTGTTTTTT.

This clonotype was detected many times. This chain links TRBV20-1 with TRBJ2-7, with a weak D call TRBD2 (7 bases). The CDR3 has 15 amino acids. Germline CDR1 is DFQATT and CDR2 is SNEGSKA (reference sequence). Trimming cost V 3 bases and J 6 bases, with 21 bases left between them. As DNA, the CDR3 is TGCAGTGCTAGTACAGGGACCGGCGGGAGAGGCGAGCAGTACTTC. This encodes CSASTGTGGRGEQYF.

The V and J genes are TRBV12-3 or TRBV12-4 and TRBJ2-3; the match to TRBD2 covers 11 bases. With V trimmed by 5 bases and J by 6 bases, 10 bases remained unmatched. The CDR3 spans 16 residues. The CDR3 coding sequence is TGTGCCAGCAGTCCTCCACTAGCGGGAGTTCTGGATACGCAGTATTTT. Translated: CASSPPLAGVLDTQYF.

This chain uses TRBV7-9 with TRBJ2-7; D remains unclear. The CDR3 has 12 residues. The V gene's germline CDR1 is SEHNR and CDR2 FQNEAQ (reference sequence). Trimming pared 6 bases from V and 0 bases from J, leaving 6 bases between. As DNA, the CDR3 is TGTGCCAGCAGTTCTAGCTCCTACGAGCAGTACTTC. Translation gives CASSSSSYEQYF.

Ten or more counts support this clonotype. The rearrangement uses TRBV7-3 and TRBJ2-7; D is perhaps TRBD1 or TRBD2 (6 bases each). The length of the CDR3 is 15 residues. Trimming stripped 3 bases from V and 0 bases from J, with 12 bases between. Germline CDR1 reads SGHTA; CDR2 reads FQGTGA. CDR3 coding DNA: TGTGCCAGCAGCTTGGGGGGACAAAGCTCCTACGAGCAGTACTTC. Amino acids: CASSLGGQSSYEQYF.